A selection of T cell receptor beta chains follows, all from one sample in a study of graft-versus-host responses after intestinal transplantation. Clones were read by immunoSEQ multiplex PCR, and TCRdb kept only the in-frame ones, dropping some. Here the sample spans approximately 100,000 clones, more than 75% being singletons. This sample comprised PBMCs, obtained 255 days after intestinal transplant. These receptors came from a human patient who received an intestinal transplant, so some T cells may come from the graft donor. CDR3s include the opening cysteine and the closing phenylalanine or tryptophan. D genes are given only for firm matches. Clone size is not always given. Where it is, it says once, few, many or a class for expanded clones.

j_gene: TRBJ2-1; abundance: NA; d_gene: NA; v_gene: TRBV2; CDR3aa: CASSEARVGPGRGQFF; CDR3nt: TGTGCCAGCAGTGAAGCTCGAGTCGGTCCGGGAAGGGGGCAGTTCTTC
j_gene: TRBJ2-1; abundance: NA; d_gene: TRBD2; v_gene: TRBV7-9; CDR3aa: CASSLVTGLDFNEQFF; CDR3nt: TGTGCCAGCAGCTTAGTAACGGGACTAGACTTCAATGAGCAGTTCTTC
j_gene: TRBJ2-1; abundance: NA; d_gene: NA; v_gene: TRBV21-1; CDR3aa: CASSKIKRGGYNEQFF; CDR3nt: TGTGCCAGCAGCAAAATAAAGCGGGGGGGATACAATGAGCAGTTCTTC
j_gene: TRBJ2-1; abundance: NA; d_gene: NA; v_gene: TRBV10-2; CDR3aa: CASPSGRGYNEQFF; CDR3nt: TGCGCCAGCCCCTCAGGAAGGGGGTACAATGAGCAGTTCTTC
j_gene: TRBJ2-3; abundance: NA; d_gene: TRBD2; v_gene: TRBV27; CDR3aa: CASSLRLAGGLDTQYF; CDR3nt: TGTGCCAGCAGTTTAAGACTAGCGGGGGGGCTAGATACGCAGTATTTT
j_gene: TRBJ1-1; abundance: NA; d_gene: NA; v_gene: TRBV15; CDR3aa: CATSSLRDTEAFF; CDR3nt: TGTGCCACCAGCAGCCTCAGAGACACTGAAGCTTTCTTT
j_gene: TRBJ1-3; abundance: NA; d_gene: NA; v_gene: TRBV4-1; CDR3aa: CASSQVRGSPGNTIYF; CDR3nt: TGCGCCAGCAGCCAAGTACGTGGAAGCCCGGGAAACACCATATATTTT
j_gene: TRBJ1-1; abundance: once; d_gene: NA; v_gene: TRBV6-1; CDR3aa: CASSAKLNTEAFF; CDR3nt: TGTGCCAGCAGTGCGAAGTTGAACACTGAAGCTTTCTTT
j_gene: TRBJ2-2; abundance: NA; d_gene: NA; v_gene: TRBV28; CDR3aa: CASSFGPTENTGELFF; CDR3nt: TGTGCCAGCAGTTTTGGCCCGACAGAGAACACCGGGGAGCTGTTTTTT
j_gene: TRBJ1-1; abundance: NA; d_gene: TRBD1; v_gene: TRBV7-9; CDR3aa: CASSDRGNTEAFF; CDR3nt: TGTGCCAGCAGCGACAGGGGAAACACTGAAGCTTTCTTT
j_gene: TRBJ1-1; abundance: NA; d_gene: NA; v_gene: TRBV19; CDR3aa: CASSIPGVTEAFF; CDR3nt: TGTGCCAGTAGTATACCAGGGGTAACTGAAGCTTTCTTT
j_gene: TRBJ2-7; abundance: NA; d_gene: NA; v_gene: TRBV6-5; CDR3aa: CASSKGEAAYEQYF; CDR3nt: TGTGCCAGCAGTAAGGGAGAGGCGGCCTACGAGCAGTACTTC
j_gene: TRBJ1-2; abundance: NA; d_gene: NA; v_gene: TRBV7-9; CDR3aa: CASSLGTAGGYTF; CDR3nt: TGTGCCAGCAGCTTAGGGACCGCCGGGGGCTACACCTTC
j_gene: TRBJ2-7; abundance: NA; d_gene: NA; v_gene: TRBV4-1; CDR3aa: CASSQDGQFYEQYF; CDR3nt: TGCGCCAGCAGCCAAGACGGACAGTTCTACGAGCAGTACTTC
j_gene: TRBJ1-1; abundance: NA; d_gene: NA; v_gene: TRBV5-1; CDR3aa: CASSLEAVGEAFF; CDR3nt: TGCGCCAGCAGCTTGGAGGCCGTAGGTGAAGCTTTCTTT
j_gene: TRBJ2-7; abundance: NA; d_gene: NA; v_gene: TRBV7-9; CDR3aa: CASSLVSGAAYEQYF; CDR3nt: TGTGCCAGCAGCTTGGTAAGCGGTGCCGCCTACGAGCAGTACTTC
j_gene: TRBJ1-1; abundance: NA; d_gene: NA; v_gene: TRBV15; CDR3aa: CATEKGREGTEAFF; CDR3nt: TGTGCCACAGAAAAAGGGAGGGAAGGGACTGAAGCTTTCTTT
j_gene: TRBJ2-6; abundance: NA; d_gene: NA; v_gene: TRBV5-1; CDR3aa: CASSLSEGGANVLTF; CDR3nt: TGCGCCAGCAGCTTGTCTGAGGGCGGGGCCAACGTCCTGACTTTC
j_gene: TRBJ2-6; abundance: NA; d_gene: NA; v_gene: TRBV10-3; CDR3aa: CAISESTASGANVLTF; CDR3nt: TGTGCCATCAGTGAGTCGACAGCCTCTGGGGCCAACGTCCTGACTTTC
j_gene: TRBJ1-2; abundance: few; d_gene: NA; v_gene: TRBV2; CDR3aa: CASSDQGNSYGYTF; CDR3nt: TGTGCCAGCAGTGACCAAGGGAACTCCTATGGCTACACCTTC
j_gene: TRBJ2-4; abundance: NA; d_gene: NA; v_gene: TRBV5-1; CDR3aa: CASSSTGPPRENIQYF; CDR3nt: TGCGCCAGCAGTTCTACGGGACCCCCGAGGGAAAACATTCAGTACTTC
j_gene: TRBJ2-7; abundance: once; d_gene: NA; v_gene: TRBV29-1; CDR3aa: CSVDQNYEQYF; CDR3nt: TGCAGCGTTGACCAGAACTACGAGCAGTACTTC
j_gene: TRBJ1-1; abundance: NA; d_gene: TRBD1; v_gene: TRBV28; CDR3aa: CASSSRDRGLGVSTEAFF; CDR3nt: TGTGCCAGCAGTTCCCGGGACAGGGGATTGGGAGTGAGCACTGAAGCTTTCTTT
j_gene: TRBJ2-7; abundance: few; d_gene: NA; v_gene: TRBV28; CDR3aa: CASSLYGSSYEQYF; CDR3nt: TGTGCCAGCAGTTTATACGGCAGCTCCTACGAGCAGTACTTC
j_gene: TRBJ1-1; abundance: NA; d_gene: NA; v_gene: TRBV9; CDR3aa: CASSVEVNTEAFF; CDR3nt: TGTGCCAGCAGCGTAGAGGTGAACACTGAAGCTTTCTTT
j_gene: TRBJ1-2; abundance: NA; d_gene: NA; v_gene: TRBV19; CDR3aa: CASRLRGEDSRYGYTF; CDR3nt: TGTGCCAGTAGACTCAGGGGTGAGGACAGTCGCTATGGCTACACCTTC
j_gene: TRBJ1-2; abundance: NA; d_gene: NA; v_gene: TRBV10-3; CDR3aa: CAISAEPDTRIYGYTF; CDR3nt: TGTGCCATCAGTGCCGAACCCGACACCCGGATATATGGCTACACCTTC
j_gene: TRBJ2-1; abundance: NA; d_gene: TRBD2; v_gene: TRBV27; CDR3aa: CASNLLAGAYNEQFF; CDR3nt: TGTGCCAGCAACCTACTAGCGGGAGCCTACAATGAGCAGTTCTTC
j_gene: TRBJ2-5; abundance: few; d_gene: NA; v_gene: TRBV27; CDR3aa: CASSLSRLDGRPFEMAQYF; CDR3nt: TGTGCCAGCAGTTTAAGTCGACTAGATGGCAGACCCTTCGAAATGGCCCAGTACTTC
j_gene: TRBJ2-5; abundance: NA; d_gene: NA; v_gene: TRBV5-4; CDR3aa: CASSLNRPQETQYF; CDR3nt: TGTGCCAGCAGCTTAAACAGGCCTCAAGAGACCCAGTACTTC
j_gene: TRBJ1-1; abundance: NA; d_gene: NA; v_gene: TRBV11-3; CDR3aa: CASSMRGGRDTEAFF; CDR3nt: TGTGCCAGCAGCATGAGGGGAGGGAGGGACACTGAAGCTTTCTTT
j_gene: TRBJ2-5; abundance: NA; d_gene: NA; v_gene: TRBV6-5; CDR3aa: CASGLLETQYF; CDR3nt: TGTGCCAGCGGGCTCCTAGAGACCCAGTACTTC
j_gene: TRBJ1-1; abundance: NA; d_gene: NA; v_gene: TRBV7-6; CDR3aa: CASSPRMVGTEAFF; CDR3nt: TGTGCCAGCAGCCCAAGAATGGTAGGCACTGAAGCTTTCTTT
j_gene: TRBJ1-3; abundance: few; d_gene: NA; v_gene: TRBV28; CDR3aa: CASSLAGAAGNTIYF; CDR3nt: TGTGCCAGCAGTTTGGCAGGGGCCGCTGGAAACACCATATATTTT